This T cell receptor beta chain appears in the sequencing data of a study of shared clonotypes between healthy human individuals. Comments on this clone: Different DNA sequences within this sample yield the same CDR3.

V was shortened by 0 bases and J by 6 bases, with 9 bases between the two germline ends. Germline CDR1 reads GTSNPN; CDR2 reads SVGIG (reference sequence). This CDR3 contains 13 residues. The table came from immunoSEQ multiplex PCR; TCRdb's copy has only in-frame clones and leaves some out. The sample includes some 1.5 million clones, approximately 98% of them seen just once. This TCR was sampled from a man aged 25-40 years in good health. Sequencing was performed on naive CD4+ T cells sorted from blood. Subset reported: CD45RA+ positively selected. V usage is TRBV30 and J usage is TRBJ1-5; possible D gene TRBD1, 6 bases. The CDR3 sequence is CAWSVGGGQPQHF. CDR3 nucleotides: TGTGCCTGGAGTGTTGGGGGCGGTCAGCCCCAGCATTTT.